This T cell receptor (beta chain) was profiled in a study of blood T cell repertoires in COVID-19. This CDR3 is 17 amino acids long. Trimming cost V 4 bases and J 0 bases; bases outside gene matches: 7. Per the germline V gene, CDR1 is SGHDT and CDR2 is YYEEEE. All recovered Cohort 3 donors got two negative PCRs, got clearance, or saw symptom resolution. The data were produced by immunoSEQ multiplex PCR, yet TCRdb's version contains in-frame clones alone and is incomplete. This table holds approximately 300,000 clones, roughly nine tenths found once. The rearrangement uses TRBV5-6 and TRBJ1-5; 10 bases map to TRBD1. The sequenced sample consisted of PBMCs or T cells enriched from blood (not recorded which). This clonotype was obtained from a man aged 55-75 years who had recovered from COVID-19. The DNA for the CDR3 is TGTGCCAGCAGCGGGGGACAGGGGCCTTATAGCAATCAGCCCCAGCATTTT. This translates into CASSGGQGPYSNQPQHF.